This T cell receptor beta chain came from a study of cytomegalovirus exposure and HLA in healthy donors. The primer mix had 60 Vbeta and 13 Jbeta primers. Assay: immunoSEQ multiplex PCR; the TCRdb copy retains only in-frame clones and omits some. The data contain 150,000 to 200,000 clones, 75% of them singletons. Study conclusions and caveats: A reported reduction in N-insertions relative to the roughly 610-donor mean was seen in an Asian-associated ancestry cluster in a later analysis. TCR beta sequences reportedly predicted the HLA-A and HLA-B alleles of most subjects accurately.

This clone has only a few counts. The antigen is not known. Sequenced material: PBMCs. This clonotype was sampled from a male donor in good health and CMV-seronegative.

CDR3 protein: CASSLDPRAGGSYNEQFF. In nucleotides, the CDR3 is TGTGCCAGCAGCTTAGATCCACGAGCGGGAGGGTCCTACAATGAGCAGTTCTTC. The V and J genes are TRBV7-3 and TRBJ2-1, with 10 bases identical to TRBD2. V lost 2 bases, J lost 1 base, and 8 bases stayed unmatched. The CDR3 has 18 amino acids. CDR1 and CDR2 from the germline V gene are SGHTA and FQGTGA. Drawing the rest from reference TRBV7-3 and TRBJ2-1, the complete variable domain is GAGVSQTPSNKVTEKGKYVELRCDPISGHTALYWYRQSLGQGPEFLIYFQGTGAADDSGLPNDRFFAVRPEGSVSTLKIQRTERGDSAVYLCASSLDPRAGGSYNEQFFGPGTRLTVL.